A single sample is the source of the 20 T cell receptor beta chains below, sequenced in a study of T cell therapy after organ transplantation (dated by TCRdb to between 2018 and 2021). To prepare the library, the immunoSEQ multiplex PCR assay was applied. Sourced from immuneACCESS, this table was stored by TCRdb with only in-frame sequences that have V and J called. A share of the clones is absent; for the studies checked, an unresolved V gene accounts for under half, and the remainder has no known explanation. The sample data list some 48,000 clones, and 94% of these were observed just once. The ten most abundant clones make up 3% to 3.5% of the sample. The sample's time point, from its label and the paper: before start of T cell therapy. No antigen is known for these receptors. The source was CD8+ T cells from blood, collected before autologous CMV-specific T cell therapy. Receptors were obtained from a human patient who had received a solid organ transplant and had CMV disease.

This clone occurred once. The V and J genes are TRBV5-6 and TRBJ2-7; the match to TRBD1 covers 7 bases. The CDR3 has 15 residues. V lost 3 bases, J lost 4 bases, and 10 bases stayed unmatched. CDR1 and CDR2 (germline): SGHDT, YYEEEE. CDR3 sequence reads: CASSSGYRDRYEQYF. In DNA form, the CDR3 reads TGTGCCAGCAGCTCGGGGTACCGGGACAGATACGAGCAGTACTTC.

This clone was seen only once. The chain couples TRBV6-5 to TRBJ1-1; a weak D match, TRBD1 (6 bases). V shed 3 bases and J shed 7 bases, with 18 bases lying between them. This CDR3 spans 15 amino acids. From germline, CDR1 is MNHEY and CDR2 SVGAGI. In nucleotides, the CDR3 is TGTGCCAGCAGTTATCGAAACACAGGGAGAGGTGAAGCTTTCTTT. Its protein product is CASSYRNTGRGEAFF.

The chain recombines TRBV6-5 with TRBJ2-7; D is possibly TRBD1 (6 bases). Germline-derived CDR1 and CDR2 are MNHEY and SVGAGI. This CDR3 is built from 11 residues. V lost 7 bases, J lost 5 bases, and 9 bases lay in between. The CDR3 nucleotides are TGTGCCAGCACCACAGGGCACGAGCAGTACTTC. This codes for CASTTGHEQYF.

The chain recombines TRBV19 with TRBJ1-1; D remains ambiguous. The V gene's germline CDR1 is LNHDA and CDR2 SQIVND (reference sequence). The germline V and J ends were trimmed by 5 bases and 1 base, with 11 bases remaining between them. The CDR3 sequence is 14 residues long. The CDR3, as DNA: TGTGCCAGTAGTTCGAAAGCGGGGAACACTGAAGCTTTCTTT. Protein: CASSSKAGNTEAFF.

V gene TRBV18 combines with J gene TRBJ2-7; 10 nucleotides agree with TRBD1. Germline V CDR1 and CDR2: KGHSH, LQKENI. V shed 1 base and J 4 bases; nucleotides not matched to a gene: 7. The CDR3 runs 16 residues. CDR3 nucleotide sequence: TGTGCCAGCTCACCACGTCCCGGGACAGGGGTGTACGAGCAGTACTTC. Protein product: CASSPRPGTGVYEQYF.

This chain connects TRBV6-6 to TRBJ2-7; D not resolved. Germline loops: CDR1 MNHNY, CDR2 SVGAGI (reference sequence). The CDR3 totals 12 residues. Trimming removed 6 bases at V and 1 base at J, with 7 bases between. CDR3 sequence (DNA): TGTGCCAGCAGCAAGACGTCCTACGAGCAGTACTTC. Translation: CASSKTSYEQYF.

V usage is TRBV4-1 and J usage is TRBJ2-1; D may match TRBD1 or TRBD2 (5 bases each). V shed 7 bases and J shed 4 bases, with 17 bases lying between them. The CDR3 is 15 residues long. Germline loops: CDR1 MGHRA, CDR2 YSYEKL. The CDR3 DNA reads as TGCGCCAGCACCCGGGACGGTGGAGTATACAATGAGCAGTTCTTC. Protein product: CASTRDGGVYNEQFF.

The chain has TRBV6-5 and TRBJ1-2; no firm D call. The germline V gene has CDR1 MNHEY and CDR2 SVGAGI. The CDR3 sequence is 13 residues long. Trimming left V 6 bases short and J 3 bases short, with 11 bases between. The chain's CDR3 is CASRAVADYGYTF. The CDR3 nucleotides read TGTGCCAGCAGGGCAGTTGCTGACTATGGCTACACCTTC.

The V gene is TRBV27, the J gene TRBJ2-1, with no clear D. Germline loops: CDR1 MNHEY, CDR2 SMNVEV (reference sequence). The ends were cut back, 6 bases at V and 5 bases at J, with 8 bases in the middle. This CDR3 has 12 residues. The CDR3 reads CASRAWDNEQFF. The CDR3 nucleotides are TGTGCCAGCAGGGCATGGGACAATGAGCAGTTCTTC.

The V call is TRBV7-9, the J call TRBJ1-2; no reliable D call. The CDR3 is 14 amino acids. Trimming left V 3 bases short and J 0 bases short, with 8 bases between. In germline, CDR1 is SEHNR, CDR2 FQNEAQ (reference sequence). The CDR3 sequence is CASSLYRTNYGYTF. CDR3 DNA sequence: TGTGCCAGCAGCTTGTACCGAACTAACTATGGCTACACCTTC.

This clone has a single count. This CDR3 is also generated by other DNA sequences in the sample. V gene TRBV5-6 combines with J gene TRBJ2-7; the D is unclear. The CDR3 is made up of 13 amino acids. The germline gives CDR1 SGHDT, CDR2 YYEEEE. Trimming removed 4 bases from V and 3 bases from J, with 11 bases in between. The CDR3: CASSPHRDYEQYF. The CDR3 DNA follows: TGTGCCAGCAGCCCCCACCGAGACTACGAGCAGTACTTC.

The chain employs TRBV10-2 and TRBJ2-3; 11 nucleotides match TRBD2. There are 19 residues in the CDR3. The trim removed 4 bases at V and 0 bases at J, leaving 12 bases unmatched. Germline V gives CDR1 WSHSY, CDR2 SAAADI. The CDR3 reads CASSGPSLAGVVSTDTQYF. The DNA of the CDR3 is TGCGCCAGCAGTGGCCCCTCACTAGCGGGAGTTGTAAGCACAGATACGCAGTATTTT.

V and J are TRBV5-8 and TRBJ2-7, with 12 bases fitting TRBD2. The CDR3 sequence is 14 residues long. V trimming: 5 bases; J trimming: 3 bases; junction bases outside the gene matches: 3. Germline V gene lookup returns CDR1 SGHTS and CDR2 YDEGEE. This CDR3 reads CASRTSGRVYEQYF. The CDR3 region has the DNA TGTGCCAGCAGGACTAGCGGGAGAGTCTACGAGCAGTACTTC.

This clone was seen only once. The J gene is TRBJ2-1, the V gene TRBV7-6; TRBD2 matches at 9 bases. J was trimmed by 9 bases and V by 4 bases; bases with no gene match: 4. Germline values: CDR1 SGHVS, CDR2 FNYEAQ. This CDR3 is built from 13 residues. The CDR3, as DNA: TGTGCCAGCAGCTCCAATAGCGGGGGTGAGCAGTTCTTC. Translating gives CASSSNSGGEQFF.

This clone was observed a single time. This chain joins TRBV7-9 and TRBJ1-2, with 8 bases identical to TRBD1. CDR1 SEHNR and CDR2 FQNEAQ come from the germline V gene (reference sequence). The trim removed 0 bases at V and 4 bases at J, leaving 7 bases unmatched. This CDR3 region has 16 residues. CDR3 coding DNA: TGTGCCAGCAGCTTAGCCCAGGGGGCGCTGGCCTATGGCTACACCTTC. This codes for CASSLAQGALAYGYTF.

V gene TRBV6-5 combines with J gene TRBJ1-1; no clear D. V lost 5 bases and J 1 base, leaving 14 bases between the germline ends. CDR1 MNHEY and CDR2 SVGAGI come from the germline V gene. This CDR3 has 15 amino acids. Here the CDR3 DNA reads TGTGCCAGCAGTCCCCACCACAGCAGGAACACTGAAGCTTTCTTT. It encodes CASSPHHSRNTEAFF.

The gene calls are TRBV27 and TRBJ2-2; D not resolved. The CDR3 contains 13 residues. Germline V gene lookup returns CDR1 MNHEY and CDR2 SMNVEV (reference sequence). Between the trimmed V and J ends, which lost 3 bases and 7 bases, there was a span of 9 bases. DNA for the CDR3: TGTGCCAGCAGTTTCGGACGGGTCGGGGAGCTGTTTTTT. Translation: CASSFGRVGELFF.

The CDR3 loop is CASSLGDRVHQPQHF. The CDR3 nucleotides are TGTGCCAGCAGCTTAGGGGACAGGGTACACCAGCCCCAGCATTTT. The chain uses TRBV11-2 and TRBJ1-5; TRBD1 matches 9 bases. With 1 base clipped from V and 7 bases from J, the junction kept 5 bases outside the gene matches. Germline V gives CDR1 SGHAT, CDR2 FQNNGV. This CDR3 comprises 15 residues.

The rearrangement links TRBV9 to TRBJ2-5, with TRBD1 as a possible D gene (6 bases). The CDR3 is made up of 14 amino acids. V was shortened by 0 bases and J by 5 bases, with 11 bases between the two germline ends. From germline, CDR1 is SGDLS and CDR2 YYNGEE. The CDR3 sequence: CASSVVGAGETQYF. The CDR3 nucleotides are TGTGCCAGCAGCGTAGTGGGGGCCGGGGAGACCCAGTACTTC.

The chain joins TRBV7-2 to TRBJ2-1; weak D call: TRBD1 (5 bases). Germline assignment: CDR1 SGHTA and CDR2 FQGNSA. The CDR3 runs 15 residues. Deletions cut 5 bases from V and 4 bases from J, with 15 bases between. As DNA, the CDR3 is TGTGCCAGCAGCCTACGGCAGGGCACGTACAATGAGCAGTTCTTC. It codes for CASSLRQGTYNEQFF.